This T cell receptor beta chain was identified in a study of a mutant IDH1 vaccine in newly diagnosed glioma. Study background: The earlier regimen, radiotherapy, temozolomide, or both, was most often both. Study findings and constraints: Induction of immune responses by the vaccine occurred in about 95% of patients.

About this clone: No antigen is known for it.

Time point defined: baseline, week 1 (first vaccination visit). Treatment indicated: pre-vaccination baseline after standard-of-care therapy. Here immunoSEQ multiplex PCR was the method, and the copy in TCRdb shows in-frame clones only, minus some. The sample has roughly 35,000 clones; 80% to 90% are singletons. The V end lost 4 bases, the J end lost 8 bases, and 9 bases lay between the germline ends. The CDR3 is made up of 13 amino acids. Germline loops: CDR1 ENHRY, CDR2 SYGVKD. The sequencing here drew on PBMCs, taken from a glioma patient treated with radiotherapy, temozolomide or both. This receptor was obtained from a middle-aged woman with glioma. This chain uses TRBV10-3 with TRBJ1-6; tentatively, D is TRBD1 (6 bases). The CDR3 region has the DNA TGTGCCATCAGTGCTCGACAGGATTCACCCCTCCACTTT. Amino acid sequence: CAISARQDSPLHF.